This T cell receptor (beta chain) came from a study of blood T cell repertoires in COVID-19. Turning to the study itself: Collection of acute and convalescent COVID-19 samples took place in the United States, Italy and Spain. Sample material is recorded as cDNA or gDNA derived from T cells, B-cell-depleted T cells, or PBMCs.

In the original processing: Amplified reference gene primers provided the basis for estimating nucleated cell counts. Sequencing was performed with immunoSEQ multiplex PCR; in TCRdb, only in-frame clones are kept and a portion is missing. V and J calls and clone size are as listed in that table; D and trimming were resolved from the DNA. The table shows 150,000 to 200,000 clones, with 90% occurring only once. Looked up from germline, CDR1 is SGHRS and CDR2 is YFSETQ. Trimming at V came to 3 bases and at J to 6 bases, leaving 7 bases not matched to a gene. This CDR3 has 15 amino acids. The rearrangement joins TRBV5-1 to TRBJ2-7; 12 bases are a match to TRBD1. This clonotype was sampled from a man in his 60s with active or convalescent COVID-19. The material sequenced was peripheral blood. The CDR3 region is CASSWEGQGASEQYF. In DNA, the CDR3 is TGCGCCAGCAGCTGGGAGGGACAGGGGGCAAGCGAGCAGTACTTC.